The entry below gives a single TCR beta chain sequence along with its context. The antigen is unknown. The sample is drawn from a study of shared clonotypes between healthy human individuals. As for the study in general: Every donor yielded three CD4 naive, three CD4 memory, two CD8 naive and one CD8 memory plate. Whole-study results and caveats: In general, naive subsets displayed greater estimated richness than memory subsets did.

The table came from immunoSEQ multiplex PCR; TCRdb's copy has only in-frame clones and leaves some out. Of some 1 million clones in the sample, 75% are singletons; the top ten hold approximately 1.5%. Trimming removed 7 bases at V and 5 bases at J, with 18 bases between. The germline V gene has CDR1 SNHLY and CDR2 FYNNEI. The CDR3 totals 15 residues. This rearrangement joins TRBV2 to TRBJ1-3; D remains unclear. The sequencing input was memory CD4+ T cells sorted from blood. Sample subset: CD45RA-negative fraction. The receptor's source is a young man in good health. CDR3 DNA: TGTGCCAGCACGAACTTGGGCCCAGGACGAAACACCATATATTTT. As protein: CASTNLGPGRNTIYF.